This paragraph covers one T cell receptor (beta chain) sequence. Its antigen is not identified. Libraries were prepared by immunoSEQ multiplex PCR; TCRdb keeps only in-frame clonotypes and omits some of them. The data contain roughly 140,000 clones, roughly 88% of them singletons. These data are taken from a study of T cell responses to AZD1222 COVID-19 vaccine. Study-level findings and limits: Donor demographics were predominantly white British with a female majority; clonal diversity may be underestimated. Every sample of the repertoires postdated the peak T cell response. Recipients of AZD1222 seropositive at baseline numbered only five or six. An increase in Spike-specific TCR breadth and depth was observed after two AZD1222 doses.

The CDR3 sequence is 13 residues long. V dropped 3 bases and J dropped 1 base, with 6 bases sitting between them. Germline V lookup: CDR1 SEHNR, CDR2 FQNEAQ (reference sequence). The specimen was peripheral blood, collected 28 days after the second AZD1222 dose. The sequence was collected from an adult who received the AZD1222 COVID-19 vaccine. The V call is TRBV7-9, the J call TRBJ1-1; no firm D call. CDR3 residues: CASSFAGNTEAFF. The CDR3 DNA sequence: TGTGCCAGCAGCTTCGCAGGGAACACTGAAGCTTTCTTT.